The rows below give T cell receptor beta chains drawn from one sample of a study of T cells after yellow fever vaccination. TCRdb itself ran the 5' RACE reads through MiXCR, one entry per CDR3 protein. The sample carries 300,000 to 350,000 distinct CDR3 sequences, almost 4% recorded once. The sample was PBMCs, taken 5 days after the yellow fever booster vaccination. The receptors here all came from a man aged 18 to 29 who received the YFV17D yellow fever vaccine. Both conserved end residues are part of each CDR3. D genes are given only for firm matches. Clone size appears in some rows only: once, few, many, or a class for an expanded clone.

NA	TRBV7-9	NA	TRBJ1-3	TGTGCCAGCAGCAAAGGAGCTGGAAACACCATATATTTT	CASSKGAGNTIYF
NA	TRBV13	NA	TRBJ1-1	TGTGCCAGCAGCTTAGGGGGACCGGAGAACACTGAAGCTTTCTTT	CASSLGGPENTEAFF
NA	TRBV7-9	few	TRBJ1-4	TGTGCCAGCAGCCGAACTGGGGCAGTTTATGAAAAACTGTTTTTT	CASSRTGAVYEKLFF
NA	TRBV5-1	NA	TRBJ2-2	TGCGCCAGCAGCTTGGCGGCGGGCACCGGGGAGCTGTTTTTT	CASSLAAGTGELFF
TRBD2	TRBV5-1	few	TRBJ2-3	TGCGCCAGCAGCTCACCCCCTAGCGGGTACACAGATACGCAGTATTTT	CASSSPPSGYTDTQYF
NA	TRBV20-1	NA	TRBJ2-7	TGCAGTGCTCCAGGGAGGCAGGGGACTTCCTACGAGCAGTACTTC	CSAPGRQGTSYEQYF
NA	TRBV2	few	TRBJ2-5	TGTGCCAGCAGTCGACGGCTACCCCAAGAGACCCAGTACTTC	CASSRRLPQETQYF
NA	TRBV18	few	TRBJ2-5	TGTGCCAGCTCAAGCAGGGGGGAAGAGACCCAGTACTTC	CASSSRGEETQYF
NA	TRBV11-3	NA	TRBJ1-1	TGTGCCAGCAGCCCTAACAGGGCCACTGAAGCTTTCTTT	CASSPNRATEAFF
NA	TRBV29-1	few	TRBJ1-2	TGCAGCGTCGACGGTAGGGGCTATGGCTACACCTTC	CSVDGRGYGYTF
NA	TRBV20-1	NA	TRBJ2-1	TGCAGTGCTAGAGCAGGGACTCCGAGCTCCTACAATGAGCAGTTCTTC	CSARAGTPSSYNEQFF
TRBD1	TRBV5-1	many	TRBJ1-6	TGCGCCAGCAGCTTCGGGACAGGGGGGTATAATTCACCCCTCCACTTT	CASSFGTGGYNSPLHF